This T cell receptor (beta chain) was identified in a study of blood T cell repertoires in COVID-19. The count of this clone is one. Sequencing used immunoSEQ multiplex PCR; TCRdb keeps in-frame clones, though not all of them. The sample records under 90,000 clones, approximately 79% being singletons. The V gene's germline CDR1 is LNHDA and CDR2 SQIVND (reference sequence). The CDR3 covers 14 residues. The V end lost 3 bases, the J end lost 7 bases, and 12 bases lay between the germline ends. The sequence was obtained from a woman older than 75 with active or convalescent COVID-19. The sequencing input was peripheral blood. This chain connects TRBV19 to TRBJ1-4; D is ambiguous. The CDR3 region is CASSMSGWSEKLFF. The CDR3 DNA sequence: TGTGCCAGTAGTATGTCGGGGTGGAGTGAAAAACTGTTTTTT.